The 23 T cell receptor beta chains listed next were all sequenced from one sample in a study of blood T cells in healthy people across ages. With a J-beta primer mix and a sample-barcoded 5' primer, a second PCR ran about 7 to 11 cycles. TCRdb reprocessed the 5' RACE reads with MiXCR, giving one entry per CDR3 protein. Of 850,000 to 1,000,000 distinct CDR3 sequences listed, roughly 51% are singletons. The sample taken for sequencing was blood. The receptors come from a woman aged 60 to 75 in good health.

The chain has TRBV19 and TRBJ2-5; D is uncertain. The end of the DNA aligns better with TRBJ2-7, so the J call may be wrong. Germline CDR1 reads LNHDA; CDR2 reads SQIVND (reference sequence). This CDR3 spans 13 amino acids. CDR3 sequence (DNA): TGTGCCAGTTCCCCCGGGTTTGGACCCGAGCAGTACTTC. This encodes CASSPGFGPEQYF.

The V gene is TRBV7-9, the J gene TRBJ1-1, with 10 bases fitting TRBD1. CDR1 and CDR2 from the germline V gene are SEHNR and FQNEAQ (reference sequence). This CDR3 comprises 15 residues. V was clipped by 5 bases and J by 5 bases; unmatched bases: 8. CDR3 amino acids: CASSPGTGALTEAFF. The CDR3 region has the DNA TGTGCCAGCAGCCCGGGGACAGGGGCTTTGACTGAAGCTTTCTTT.

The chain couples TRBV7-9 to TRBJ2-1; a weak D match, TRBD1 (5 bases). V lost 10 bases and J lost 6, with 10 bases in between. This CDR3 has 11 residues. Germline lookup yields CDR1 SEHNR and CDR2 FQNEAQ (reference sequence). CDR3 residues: CATLRGNEQFF. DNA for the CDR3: TGTGCCACCCTTAGGGGCAATGAGCAGTTCTTC.

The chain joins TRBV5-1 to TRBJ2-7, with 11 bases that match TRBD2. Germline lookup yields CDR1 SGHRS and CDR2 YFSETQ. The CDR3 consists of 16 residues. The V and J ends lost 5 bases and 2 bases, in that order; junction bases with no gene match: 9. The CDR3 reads CASRFLAGGKPYEQYF. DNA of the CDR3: TGCGCCAGCAGATTTCTAGCGGGAGGCAAACCCTACGAGCAGTACTTC.

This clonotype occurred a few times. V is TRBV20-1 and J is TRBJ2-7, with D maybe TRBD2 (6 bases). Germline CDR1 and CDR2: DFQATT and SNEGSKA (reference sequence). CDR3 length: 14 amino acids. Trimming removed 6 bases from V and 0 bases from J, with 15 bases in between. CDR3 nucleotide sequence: TGCAGTGCCCCCGGGACTCCAAGCTCCTACGAGCAGTACTTC. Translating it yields CSAPGTPSSYEQYF.

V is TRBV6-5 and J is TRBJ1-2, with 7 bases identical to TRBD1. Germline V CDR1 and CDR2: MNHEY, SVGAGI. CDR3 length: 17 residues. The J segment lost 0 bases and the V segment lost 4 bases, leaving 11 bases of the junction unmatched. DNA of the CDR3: TGTGCCAGCAGTTCCGACCGACAGGGAGTCACTAACTATGGCTACACCTTC. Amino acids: CASSSDRQGVTNYGYTF.

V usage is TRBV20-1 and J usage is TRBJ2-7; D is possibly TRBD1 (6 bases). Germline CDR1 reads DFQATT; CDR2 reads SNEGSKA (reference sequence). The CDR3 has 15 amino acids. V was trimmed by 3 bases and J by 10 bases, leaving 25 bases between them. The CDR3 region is CSARTGPRAKNTQYF. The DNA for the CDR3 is TGCAGTGCTAGGACAGGCCCACGGGCCAAAAACACTCAGTACTTC.

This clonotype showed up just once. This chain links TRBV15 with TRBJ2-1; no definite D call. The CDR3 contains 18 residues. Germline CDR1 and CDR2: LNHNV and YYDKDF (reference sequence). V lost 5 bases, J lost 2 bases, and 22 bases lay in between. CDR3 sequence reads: CATSDDPLQLSTYNEQFF. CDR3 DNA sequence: TGTGCCACCAGCGACGATCCGCTACAACTTAGCACCTACAATGAGCAGTTCTTC.

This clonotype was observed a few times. The CDR3 nucleotides read TGCAGCGTTGCGTGGGGGGACCAAGAGACCCAGTACTTC. Translation gives CSVAWGDQETQYF. The V call is TRBV29-1, the J call TRBJ2-5; D is possibly TRBD2 (6 bases). CDR3 length: 13 amino acids. CDR1 SQVTM and CDR2 ANQGSEA come from the germline V gene. V dropped 4 bases and J dropped 0 bases, with 9 bases sitting between them.

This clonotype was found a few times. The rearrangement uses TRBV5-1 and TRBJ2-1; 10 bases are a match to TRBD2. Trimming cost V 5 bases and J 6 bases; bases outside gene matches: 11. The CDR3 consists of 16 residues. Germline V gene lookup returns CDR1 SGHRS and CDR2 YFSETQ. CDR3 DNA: TGCGCCAGCAGTTTCCCGGGACTAGCGATCGCCAATGAGCAGTTCTTC. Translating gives CASSFPGLAIANEQFF. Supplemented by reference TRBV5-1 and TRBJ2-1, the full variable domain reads KAGVTQTPRYLIKTRGQQVTLSCSPISGHRSVSWYQQTPGQGLQFLFEYFSETQRNKGNFPGRFSGRQFSNSRSEMNVSTLELGDSALYLCASSFPGLAIANEQFFGPGTRLTVL.

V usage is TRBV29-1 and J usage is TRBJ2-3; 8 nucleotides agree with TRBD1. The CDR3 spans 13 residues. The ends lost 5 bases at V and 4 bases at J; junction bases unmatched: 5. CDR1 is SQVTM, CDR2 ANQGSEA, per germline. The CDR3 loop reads CSVIGTGPDTQYF. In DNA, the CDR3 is TGCAGCGTTATCGGGACAGGACCAGATACGCAGTATTTT.

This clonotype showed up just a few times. This chain's CDR3 is CSVGPGAYEQYF. The CDR3, as DNA: TGCAGCGTTGGACCCGGGGCCTACGAGCAGTACTTC. The J gene is TRBJ2-7, the V gene TRBV29-1, with D possibly TRBD2 on 5 matching bases. The CDR3 runs to 12 residues. The ends were cut back, 4 bases at V and 2 bases at J, with 9 bases in the middle. Germline CDR1 is SQVTM and CDR2 is ANQGSEA.

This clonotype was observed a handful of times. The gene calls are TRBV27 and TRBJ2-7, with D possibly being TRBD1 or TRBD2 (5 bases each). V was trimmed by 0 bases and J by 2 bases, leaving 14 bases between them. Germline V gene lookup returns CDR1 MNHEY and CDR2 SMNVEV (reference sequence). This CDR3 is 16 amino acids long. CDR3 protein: CASSLSPGPRTYEQYF. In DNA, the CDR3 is TGTGCCAGCAGTTTATCGCCGGGACCGCGAACCTACGAGCAGTACTTC.

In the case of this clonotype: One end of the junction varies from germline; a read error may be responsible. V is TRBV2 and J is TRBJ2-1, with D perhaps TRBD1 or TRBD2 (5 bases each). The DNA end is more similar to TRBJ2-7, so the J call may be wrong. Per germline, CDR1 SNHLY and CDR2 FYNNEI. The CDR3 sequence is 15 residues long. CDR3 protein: CAGSPLERTYNEQYF. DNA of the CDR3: TGTGCCGGCAGTCCACTCGAGCGGACATACAATGAGCAGTACTTC.

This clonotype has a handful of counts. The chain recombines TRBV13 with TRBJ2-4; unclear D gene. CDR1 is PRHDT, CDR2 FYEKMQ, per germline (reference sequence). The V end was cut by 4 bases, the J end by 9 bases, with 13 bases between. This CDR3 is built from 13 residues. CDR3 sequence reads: CASSSRRMGIQYF. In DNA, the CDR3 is TGTGCCAGCAGCTCTCGCCGGATGGGCATTCAGTACTTC. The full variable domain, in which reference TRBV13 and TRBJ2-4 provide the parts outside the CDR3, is AAGVIQSPRHLIKEKRETATLKCYPIPRHDTVYWYQQGPGQDPQFLISFYEKMQSDKGSIPDRFSAQQFSDYHSELNMSSLELGDSALYFCASSSRRMGIQYFGAGTRLSVL.

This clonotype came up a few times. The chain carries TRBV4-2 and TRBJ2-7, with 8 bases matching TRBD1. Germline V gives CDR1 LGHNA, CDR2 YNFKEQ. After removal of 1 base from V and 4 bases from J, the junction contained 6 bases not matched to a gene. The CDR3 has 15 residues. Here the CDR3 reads CASSQGSGGAYEQYF. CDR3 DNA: TGTGCCAGCAGCCAAGGTTCAGGGGGCGCGTACGAGCAGTACTTC.

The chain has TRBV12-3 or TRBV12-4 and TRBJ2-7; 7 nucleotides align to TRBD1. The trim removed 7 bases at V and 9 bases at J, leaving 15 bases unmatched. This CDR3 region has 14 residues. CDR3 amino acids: CASTLPGQRYGQYF. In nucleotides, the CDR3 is TGTGCCAGCACCCTACCGGGACAGCGTTATGGGCAGTACTTC.

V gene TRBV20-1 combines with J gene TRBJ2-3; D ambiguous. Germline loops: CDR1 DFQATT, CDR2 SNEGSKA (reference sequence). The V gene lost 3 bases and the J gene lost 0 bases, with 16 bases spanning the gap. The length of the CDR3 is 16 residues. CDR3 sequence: CSARESVGLSTDTQYF. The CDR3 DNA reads TGCAGTGCTAGGGAGAGCGTGGGGTTGAGCACAGATACGCAGTATTTT.

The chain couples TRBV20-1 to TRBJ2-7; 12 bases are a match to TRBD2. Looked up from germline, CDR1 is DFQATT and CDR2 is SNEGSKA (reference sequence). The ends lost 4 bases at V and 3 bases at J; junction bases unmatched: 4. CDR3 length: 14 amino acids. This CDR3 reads CSATRTSGNYEQYF. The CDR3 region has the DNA TGCAGTGCTACCAGGACTAGCGGGAACTACGAGCAGTACTTC.

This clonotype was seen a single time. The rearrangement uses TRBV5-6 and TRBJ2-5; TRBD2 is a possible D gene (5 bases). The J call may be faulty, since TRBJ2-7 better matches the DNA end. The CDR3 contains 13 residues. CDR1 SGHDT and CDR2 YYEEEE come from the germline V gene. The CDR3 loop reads CASSWELVHEQYF. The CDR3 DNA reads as TGTGCCAGCAGCTGGGAGCTCGTCCACGAGCAGTACTTC.

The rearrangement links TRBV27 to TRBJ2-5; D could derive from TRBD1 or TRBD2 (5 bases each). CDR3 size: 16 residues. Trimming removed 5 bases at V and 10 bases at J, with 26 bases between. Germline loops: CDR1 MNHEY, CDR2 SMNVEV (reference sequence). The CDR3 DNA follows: TGTGCCAGCAGTCTAAATGGGCTAGTGGGACCGAGAGGCCAGTACTTC. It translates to CASSLNGLVGPRGQYF.

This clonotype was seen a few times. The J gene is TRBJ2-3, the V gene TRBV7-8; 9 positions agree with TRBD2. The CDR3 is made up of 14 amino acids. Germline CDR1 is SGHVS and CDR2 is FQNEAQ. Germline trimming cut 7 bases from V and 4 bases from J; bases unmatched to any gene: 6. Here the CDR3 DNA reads TGTGCCAGCACCAAGCGGGAGGTCGCAGATACGCAGTATTTT. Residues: CASTKREVADTQYF.

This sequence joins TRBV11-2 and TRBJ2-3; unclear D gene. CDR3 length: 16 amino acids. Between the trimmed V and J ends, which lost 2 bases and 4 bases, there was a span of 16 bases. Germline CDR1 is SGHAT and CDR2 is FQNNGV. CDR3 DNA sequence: TGTGCCAGCAGCTTACTTGAAGGGCGAGGTGCAGATACGCAGTATTTT. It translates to CASSLLEGRGADTQYF.